The present T cell receptor (beta chain) was sequenced within a study of cytomegalovirus exposure and HLA in healthy donors. Across the study: Early release data held 85 million or so unique TCRs from HLA-typed donors. Study results and limitations: Among CMV-associated TCR beta chains, most appeared HLA-restricted in a later analysis.

13 Jbeta primers and 60 Vbeta primers were used for the PCR. Using immunoSEQ multiplex PCR, the repertoire was profiled, and TCRdb retains in-frame clones only, with some absent. The data show 90,000 to 150,000 clones, roughly 82% seen once. A note on this clone: Its specificity is not known.

Germline CDR1 is MDHEN and CDR2 is SYDVKM. CDR3 length: 13 residues. The sequence came from a woman between 40 and 55 years old in good health and CMV-seropositive. V usage is TRBV28 and J usage is TRBJ2-5; D may be TRBD1 (6 bases). The DNA end lines up better with TRBJ2-7; the J call may be wrong. The sample consisted of PBMCs. CDR3 residues: CASQPDRTYEQYF. CDR3 coding DNA: TGTGCCAGCCAACCCGACAGGACCTACGAGCAGTACTTC.